This TCR beta chain came from a study of human T cells and chemical hapten exposure. Germline V gives CDR1 SEHNR, CDR2 FQNEAQ (reference sequence). The CDR3 loop spans 16 amino acids. Trimming left V 5 bases short and J 1 base short, with 15 bases between. Time point defined: pre-sensitization, week 0. The treatment is: therapeutic diphenylcyclopropenone sensitization with weekly scalp DPC. From the RACE reads, TCRdb called clonotypes with MiXCR, one entry per CDR3 protein. The sample includes about 250,000 distinct CDR3 sequences, just under 8% of them seen just once. The receptor's source is a man younger than 30 with alopecia areata. Some clones in this sample may be carry-over from other donors' samples. This material consisted of whole blood, taken in connection with sensitization to the hapten diphenylcyclopropenone (DPC). The chain uses TRBV7-9 and TRBJ2-4; D possibly corresponds to TRBD2 (6 bases). CDR3: CASSPQRVVAKNIQYF. In nucleotides, the CDR3 is TGTGCCAGCAGCCCCCAGCGGGTCGTGGCCAAAAACATTCAGTACTTC.